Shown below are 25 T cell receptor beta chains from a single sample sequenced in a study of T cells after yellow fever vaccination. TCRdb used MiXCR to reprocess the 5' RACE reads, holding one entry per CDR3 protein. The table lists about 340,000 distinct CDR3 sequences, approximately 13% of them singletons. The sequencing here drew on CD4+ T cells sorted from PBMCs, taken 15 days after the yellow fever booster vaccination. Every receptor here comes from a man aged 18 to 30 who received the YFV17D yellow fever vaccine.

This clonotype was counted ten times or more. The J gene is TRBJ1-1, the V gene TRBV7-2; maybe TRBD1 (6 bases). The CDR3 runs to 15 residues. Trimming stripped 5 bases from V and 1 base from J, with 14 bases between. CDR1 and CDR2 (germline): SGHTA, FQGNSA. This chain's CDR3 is CASSLKQGRNTEAFF. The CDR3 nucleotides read TGTGCCAGCAGCCTAAAACAGGGCAGGAACACTGAAGCTTTCTTT.

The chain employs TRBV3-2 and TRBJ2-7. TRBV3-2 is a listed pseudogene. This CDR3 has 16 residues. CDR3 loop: CASSQIWDMSSYEQYF. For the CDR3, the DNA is TGTGCCAGCAGCCAAATTTGGGACATGAGCTCCTACGAGCAGTACTTC.

The CDR3 here is CASSVGGFSEAFF. CDR3 coding DNA: TGTGCCAGCAGCGTAGGCGGGTTTTCGGAAGCTTTCTTT. The V gene is TRBV9, the J gene TRBJ1-1; no clear D. CDR1 is SGDLS and CDR2 is YYNGEE in the germline V gene. The germline V and J ends were trimmed by 0 bases and 8 bases, with 11 bases remaining between them. The CDR3 contains 13 residues.

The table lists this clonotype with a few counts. CDR3 coding DNA: TGCGCCAGCAGCTATGGAGCGCAAGAGACCCAGTACTTC. This codes for CASSYGAQETQYF. This rearrangement joins TRBV5-1 to TRBJ2-5; no clear D. This CDR3 contains 13 residues. CDR1 and CDR2 (germline): SGHRS, YFSETQ. V was pared by 3 bases and J by 2 bases, with 8 bases between.

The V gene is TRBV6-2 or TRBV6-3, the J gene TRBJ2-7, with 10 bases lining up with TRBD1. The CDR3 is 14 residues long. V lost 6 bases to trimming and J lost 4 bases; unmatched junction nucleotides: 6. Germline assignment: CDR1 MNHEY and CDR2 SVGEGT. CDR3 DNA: TGTGCCAGCAGAGGGACAGGGGATGTTTACGAGCAGTACTTC. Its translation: CASRGTGDVYEQYF.

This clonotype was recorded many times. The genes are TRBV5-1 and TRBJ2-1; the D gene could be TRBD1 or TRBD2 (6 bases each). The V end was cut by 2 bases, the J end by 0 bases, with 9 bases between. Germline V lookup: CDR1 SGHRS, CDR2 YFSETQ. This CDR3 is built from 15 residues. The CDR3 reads CASSLGGLSYNEQFF. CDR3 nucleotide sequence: TGCGCCAGCAGCTTAGGGGGACTCTCCTACAATGAGCAGTTCTTC.

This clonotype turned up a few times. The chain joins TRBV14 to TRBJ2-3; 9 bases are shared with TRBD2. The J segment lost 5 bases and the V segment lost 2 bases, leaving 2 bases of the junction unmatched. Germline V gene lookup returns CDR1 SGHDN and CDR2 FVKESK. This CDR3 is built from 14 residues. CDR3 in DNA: TGTGCCAGCAGCCAAAGACTAGCGGTAGATACGCAGTATTTT. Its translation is CASSQRLAVDTQYF.

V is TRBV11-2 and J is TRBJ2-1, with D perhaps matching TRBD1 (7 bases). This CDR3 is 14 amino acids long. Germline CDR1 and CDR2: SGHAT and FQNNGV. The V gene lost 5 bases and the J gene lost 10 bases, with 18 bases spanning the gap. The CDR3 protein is CASSPIRSGGEQFF. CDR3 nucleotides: TGTGCCAGCAGCCCCATCAGATCAGGGGGGGAGCAGTTCTTC.

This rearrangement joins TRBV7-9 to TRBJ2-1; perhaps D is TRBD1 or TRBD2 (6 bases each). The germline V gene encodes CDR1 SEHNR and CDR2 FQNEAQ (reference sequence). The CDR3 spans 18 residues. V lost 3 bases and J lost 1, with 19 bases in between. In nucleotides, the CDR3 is TGTGCCAGCAGCTTGAACAGGGAATCGGGACTTTCCTACAATGAGCAGTTCTTC. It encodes CASSLNRESGLSYNEQFF.

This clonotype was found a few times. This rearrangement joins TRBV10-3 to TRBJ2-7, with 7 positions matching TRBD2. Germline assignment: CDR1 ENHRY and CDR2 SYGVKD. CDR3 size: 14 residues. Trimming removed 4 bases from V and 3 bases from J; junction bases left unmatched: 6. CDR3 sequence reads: CAISVGGEYYEQYF. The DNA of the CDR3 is TGTGCCATCAGTGTTGGGGGGGAGTACTACGAGCAGTACTTC.

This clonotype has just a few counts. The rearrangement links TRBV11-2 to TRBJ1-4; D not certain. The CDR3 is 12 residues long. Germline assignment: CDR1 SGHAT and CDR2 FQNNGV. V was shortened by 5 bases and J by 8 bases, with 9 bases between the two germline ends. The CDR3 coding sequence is TGTGCCAGCAGCGTAGGTGAGGAAAAACTGTTTTTT. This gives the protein CASSVGEEKLFF.

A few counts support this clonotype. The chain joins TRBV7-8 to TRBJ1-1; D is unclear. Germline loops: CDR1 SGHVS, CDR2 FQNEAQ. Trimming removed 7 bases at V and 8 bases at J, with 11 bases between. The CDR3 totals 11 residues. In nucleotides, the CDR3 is TGTGCCAGCACCACCCCGAGGGAAGCTTTCTTT. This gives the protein CASTTPREAFF.

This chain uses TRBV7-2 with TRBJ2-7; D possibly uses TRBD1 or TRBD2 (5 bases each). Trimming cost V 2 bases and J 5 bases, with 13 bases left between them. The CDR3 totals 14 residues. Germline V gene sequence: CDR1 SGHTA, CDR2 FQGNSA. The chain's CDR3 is CASSLSPGPHEQYF. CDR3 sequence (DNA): TGTGCCAGCAGCTTAAGTCCGGGGCCCCACGAGCAGTACTTC. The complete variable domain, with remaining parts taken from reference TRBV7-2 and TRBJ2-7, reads GAGVSQSPSNKVTEKGKDVELRCDPISGHTALYWYRQSLGQGLEFLIYFQGNSAPDKSGLPSDRFSAERTGGSVSTLTIQRTQQEDSAVYLCASSLSPGPHEQYFGPGTRLTVT.

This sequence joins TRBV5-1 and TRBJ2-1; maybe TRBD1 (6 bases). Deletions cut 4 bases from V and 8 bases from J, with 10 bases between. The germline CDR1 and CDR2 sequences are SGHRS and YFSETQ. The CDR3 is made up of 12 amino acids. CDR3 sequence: CASSPDRHEQFF. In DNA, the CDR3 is TGCGCCAGCAGCCCTGACAGGCATGAGCAGTTCTTC.

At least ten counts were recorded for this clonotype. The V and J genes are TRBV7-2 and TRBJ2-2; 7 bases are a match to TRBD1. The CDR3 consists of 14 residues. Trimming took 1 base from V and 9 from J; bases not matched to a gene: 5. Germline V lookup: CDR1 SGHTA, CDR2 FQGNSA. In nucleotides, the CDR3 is TGTGCCAGCAGCTTAGGCCAGGGGGTCAGGGAGCTGTTTTTT. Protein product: CASSLGQGVRELFF.

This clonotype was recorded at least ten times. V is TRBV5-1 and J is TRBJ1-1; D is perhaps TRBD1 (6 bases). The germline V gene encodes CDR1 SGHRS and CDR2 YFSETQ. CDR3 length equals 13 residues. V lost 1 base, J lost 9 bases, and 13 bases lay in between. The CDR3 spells CASSLFTQGKAFF. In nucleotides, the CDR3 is TGCGCCAGCAGCTTGTTCACTCAGGGGAAAGCTTTCTTT.

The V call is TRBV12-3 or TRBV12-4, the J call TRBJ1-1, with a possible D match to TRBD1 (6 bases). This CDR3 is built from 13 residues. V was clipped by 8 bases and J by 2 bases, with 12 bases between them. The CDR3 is CASGLDRNTEAFF. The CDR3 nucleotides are TGTGCCAGCGGCCTGGACAGAAACACTGAAGCTTTCTTT.

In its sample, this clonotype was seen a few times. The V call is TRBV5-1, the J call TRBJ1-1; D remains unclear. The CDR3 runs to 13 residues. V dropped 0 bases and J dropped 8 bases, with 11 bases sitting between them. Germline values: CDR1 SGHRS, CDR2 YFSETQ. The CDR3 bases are TGCGCCAGCAGCTTGGAAAGGAGCGGGGAAGCTTTCTTT. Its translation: CASSLERSGEAFF.

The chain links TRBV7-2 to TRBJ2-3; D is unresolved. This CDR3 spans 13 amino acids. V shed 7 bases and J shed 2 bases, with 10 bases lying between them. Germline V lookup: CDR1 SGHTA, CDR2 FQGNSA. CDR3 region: CASTPRVTDTQYF. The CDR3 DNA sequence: TGTGCCAGCACCCCCCGTGTCACAGATACGCAGTATTTT. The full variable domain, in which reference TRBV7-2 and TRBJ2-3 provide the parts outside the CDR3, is GAGVSQSPSNKVTEKGKDVELRCDPISGHTALYWYRQSLGQGLEFLIYFQGNSAPDKSGLPSDRFSAERTGGSVSTLTIQRTQQEDSAVYLCASTPRVTDTQYFGPGTRLTVL.

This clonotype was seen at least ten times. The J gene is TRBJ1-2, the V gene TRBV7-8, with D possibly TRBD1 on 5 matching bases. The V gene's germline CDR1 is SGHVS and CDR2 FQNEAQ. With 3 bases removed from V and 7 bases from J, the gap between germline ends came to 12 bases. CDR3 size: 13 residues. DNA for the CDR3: TGTGCCAGCAGCTTGACAGCTCTCGGTGGCTACACCTTC. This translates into CASSLTALGGYTF.

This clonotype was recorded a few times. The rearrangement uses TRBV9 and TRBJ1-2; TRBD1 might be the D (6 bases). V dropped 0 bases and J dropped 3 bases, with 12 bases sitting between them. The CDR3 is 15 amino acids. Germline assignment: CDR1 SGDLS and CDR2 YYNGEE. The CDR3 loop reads CASSVGGDIYYGYTF. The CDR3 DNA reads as TGTGCCAGCAGCGTAGGGGGGGACATTTACTATGGCTACACCTTC.

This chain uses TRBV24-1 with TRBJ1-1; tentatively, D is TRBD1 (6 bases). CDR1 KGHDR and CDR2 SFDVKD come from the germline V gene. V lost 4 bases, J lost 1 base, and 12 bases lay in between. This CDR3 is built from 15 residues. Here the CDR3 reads CATSESDRGNTEAFF. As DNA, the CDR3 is TGTGCCACCAGTGAGTCGGACAGAGGGAACACTGAAGCTTTCTTT.

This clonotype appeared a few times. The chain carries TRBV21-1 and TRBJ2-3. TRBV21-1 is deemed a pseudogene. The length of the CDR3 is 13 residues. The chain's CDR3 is CASSTDSTDTQYF. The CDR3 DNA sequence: TGTGCCAGCAGCACGGACAGCACAGATACGCAGTATTTT.

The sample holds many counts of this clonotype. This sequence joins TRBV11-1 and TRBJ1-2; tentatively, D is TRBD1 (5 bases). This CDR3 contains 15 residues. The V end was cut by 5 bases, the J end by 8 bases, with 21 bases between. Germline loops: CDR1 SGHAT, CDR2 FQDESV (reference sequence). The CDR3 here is CASSPGTARAFGYTF. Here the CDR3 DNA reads TGTGCCAGCAGCCCAGGGACCGCGCGGGCTTTCGGCTACACCTTC.

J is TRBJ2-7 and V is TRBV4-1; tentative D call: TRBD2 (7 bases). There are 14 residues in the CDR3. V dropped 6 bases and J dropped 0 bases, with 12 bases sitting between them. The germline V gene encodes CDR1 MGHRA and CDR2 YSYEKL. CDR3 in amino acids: CASRGGGRSYEQYF. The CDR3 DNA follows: TGCGCCAGCAGAGGCGGGGGCCGCTCCTACGAGCAGTACTTC.